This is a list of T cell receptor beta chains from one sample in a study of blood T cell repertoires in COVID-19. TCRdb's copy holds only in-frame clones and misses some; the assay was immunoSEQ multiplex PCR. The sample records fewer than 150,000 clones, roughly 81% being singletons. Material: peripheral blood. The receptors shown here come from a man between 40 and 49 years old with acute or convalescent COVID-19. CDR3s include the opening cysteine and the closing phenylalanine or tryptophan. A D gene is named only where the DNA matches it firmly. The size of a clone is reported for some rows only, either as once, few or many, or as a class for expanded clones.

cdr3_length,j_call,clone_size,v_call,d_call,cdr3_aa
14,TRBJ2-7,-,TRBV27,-,CASTGTGGWGEQYF
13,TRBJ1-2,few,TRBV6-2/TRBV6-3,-,CASSYGEVYGYTF
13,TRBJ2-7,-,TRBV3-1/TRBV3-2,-,CASSQDIRYEQYF
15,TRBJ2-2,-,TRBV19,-,CASSRQGDFTGELFF
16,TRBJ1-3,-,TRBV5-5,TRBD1,CASSWNRGRGGNTIYF
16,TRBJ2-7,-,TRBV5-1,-,CASSLTGQTGSYEQYF
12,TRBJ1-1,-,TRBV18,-,CASSPRDTEAFF
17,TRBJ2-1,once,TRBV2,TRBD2,CASNQRASGGAKDEQFF
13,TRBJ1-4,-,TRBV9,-,CASSGGSNEKLFF
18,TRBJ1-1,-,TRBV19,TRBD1,CASSILGGGLILGTEAFF
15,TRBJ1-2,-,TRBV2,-,CASSERAELNDGYTF
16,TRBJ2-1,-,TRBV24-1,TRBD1,CATSDTAGGSYNEQFF
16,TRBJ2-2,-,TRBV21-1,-,CASSKFRGKYTGELFF
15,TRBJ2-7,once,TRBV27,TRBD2,CASSLAGTRDYEQYF
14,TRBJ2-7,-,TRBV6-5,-,CASMQGTSSYEQYF
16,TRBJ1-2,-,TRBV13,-,CASSLLRQVRGNGYTF
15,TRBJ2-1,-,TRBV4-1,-,CASSQSGRTRNEQFF
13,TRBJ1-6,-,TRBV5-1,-,CASQQGQNSPLHF
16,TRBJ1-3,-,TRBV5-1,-,CASSLVPGSSGNTIYF
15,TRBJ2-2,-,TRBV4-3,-,CASSQGLTRTGELFF
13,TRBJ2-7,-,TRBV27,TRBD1,CASSRDSSYEQYF
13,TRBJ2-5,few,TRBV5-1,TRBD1,CASSVTGDETQYF